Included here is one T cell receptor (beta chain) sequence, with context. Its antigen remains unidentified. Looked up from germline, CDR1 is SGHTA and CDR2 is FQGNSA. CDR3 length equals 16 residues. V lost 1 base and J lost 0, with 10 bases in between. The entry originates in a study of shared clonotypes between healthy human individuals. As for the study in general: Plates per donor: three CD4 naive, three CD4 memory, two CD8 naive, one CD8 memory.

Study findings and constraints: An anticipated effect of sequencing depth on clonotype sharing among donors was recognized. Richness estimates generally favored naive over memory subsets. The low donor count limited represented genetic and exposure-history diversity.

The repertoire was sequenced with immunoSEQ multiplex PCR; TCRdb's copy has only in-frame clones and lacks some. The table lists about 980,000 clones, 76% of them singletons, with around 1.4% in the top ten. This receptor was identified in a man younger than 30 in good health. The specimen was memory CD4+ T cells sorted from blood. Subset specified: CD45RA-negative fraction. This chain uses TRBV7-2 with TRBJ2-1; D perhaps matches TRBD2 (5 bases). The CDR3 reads CASSLGRGRSYNEQFF. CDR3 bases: TGTGCCAGCAGCTTAGGTCGGGGTCGCTCCTACAATGAGCAGTTCTTC. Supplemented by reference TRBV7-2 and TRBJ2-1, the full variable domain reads GAGVSQSPSNKVTEKGKDVELRCDPISGHTALYWYRQSLGQGLEFLIYFQGNSAPDKSGLPSDRFSAERTGGSVSTLTIQRTQQEDSAVYLCASSLGRGRSYNEQFFGPGTRLTVL.